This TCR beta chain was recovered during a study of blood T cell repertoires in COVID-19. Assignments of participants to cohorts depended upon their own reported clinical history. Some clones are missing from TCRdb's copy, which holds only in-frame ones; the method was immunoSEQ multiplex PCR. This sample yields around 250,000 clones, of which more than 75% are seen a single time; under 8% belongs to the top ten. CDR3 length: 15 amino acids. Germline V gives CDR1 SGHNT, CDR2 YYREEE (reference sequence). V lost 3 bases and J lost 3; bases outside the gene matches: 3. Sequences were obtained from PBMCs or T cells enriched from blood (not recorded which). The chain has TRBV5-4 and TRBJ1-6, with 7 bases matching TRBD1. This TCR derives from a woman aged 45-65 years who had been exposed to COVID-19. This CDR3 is CASSSDRVYNSPLHF. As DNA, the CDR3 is TGTGCCAGCAGCTCCGACAGGGTCTATAATTCACCCCTCCACTTT.